The T cell receptor beta chain under discussion was sequenced for a study of T cells in Graves' hyperthyroidism and ophthalmopathy. Study-wide results and limits: From stable hyperthyroidism, ophthalmopathy was separated by a 13 V-J model. Progression to ophthalmopathy was predicted a median of 6.5 months early. Blood held most thyroid clonotypes expanded above 0.001 frequency.

There were TCR beta CDR3 regions amplified from RNA transcripts. Initially, a first-round RT-PCR of the TCR CDR3 employed the HTBI primer set. TCRdb reprocessed the multiplex PCR reads with MiXCR, giving one entry per CDR3 protein. The sample lists approximately 600,000 distinct CDR3 sequences, 11% to 15% occurring once. Investigators excluded patients with uncontrolled infection, other autoimmune disease, pregnancy or lactation. This clonotype was picked up a small number of times. Its antigen remains unknown. Germline V gene lookup returns CDR1 SGDLS and CDR2 YYNGEE. Trimming removed 4 bases at V and 0 bases at J, with 8 bases between. The CDR3 is 14 amino acids.

Input material: blood. The receptor comes from a young woman with Graves' hyperthyroidism that later progressed to Graves' ophthalmopathy. The chain uses TRBV9 and TRBJ1-3; D remains unclear. The CDR3 DNA sequence: TGTGCCAGCAGCAACGCCTTCTCTGGAAACACCATATATTTT. Protein: CASSNAFSGNTIYF.